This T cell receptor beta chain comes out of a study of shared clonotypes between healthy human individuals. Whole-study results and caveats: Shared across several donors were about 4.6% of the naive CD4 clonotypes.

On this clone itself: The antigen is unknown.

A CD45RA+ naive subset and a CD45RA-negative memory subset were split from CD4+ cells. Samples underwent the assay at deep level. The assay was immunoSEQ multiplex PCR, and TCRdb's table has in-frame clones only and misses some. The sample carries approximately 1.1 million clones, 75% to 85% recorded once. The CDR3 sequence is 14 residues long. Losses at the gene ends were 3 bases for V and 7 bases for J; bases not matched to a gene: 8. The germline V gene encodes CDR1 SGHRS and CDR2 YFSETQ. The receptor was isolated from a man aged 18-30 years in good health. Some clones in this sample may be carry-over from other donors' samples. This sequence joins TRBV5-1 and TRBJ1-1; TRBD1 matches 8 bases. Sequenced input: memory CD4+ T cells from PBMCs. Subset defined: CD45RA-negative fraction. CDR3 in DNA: TGCGCCAGCAGCTGGAATCAGGGGGCGAATGAAGCTTTCTTT. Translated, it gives CASSWNQGANEAFF. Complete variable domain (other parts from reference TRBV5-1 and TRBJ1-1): KAGVTQTPRYLIKTRGQQVTLSCSPISGHRSVSWYQQTPGQGLQFLFEYFSETQRNKGNFPGRFSGRQFSNSRSEMNVSTLELGDSALYLCASSWNQGANEAFFGQGTRLTVV.